This T cell receptor (beta chain) was obtained from a study of siplizumab effects on memory and regulatory T cells (dated 2019 in TCRdb). Study-wide context: The study looked at the effect of siplizumab, an anti-CD2 antibody, on alloreactive T-cell subsets in allogeneic mixed lymphocyte reactions made from human PBMCs.

Worth noting for this clone: Its antigen is still unknown. Base qualities were left out, and no much larger clone turns up one base away.

Libraries were constructed by the immunoSEQ multiplex PCR assay. Each sample had roughly 90,000 TCR templates assayed by the deep sequencing platform. Genomic DNA extracted from sorted T cells was the material used for TCRbeta CDR3 sequencing. As for the authors' bioinformatics: The R programming language was used for clonal analysis of the TCRbeta CDR3 data. Comparing unstimulated samples against CFSE-low samples taken after the reaction was how alloreactive CD4+ and CD8+ clones were defined. Alloreactive CD4+ clones were assigned to regulatory or non-regulatory origin by matching sequences to sorted unstimulated Treg and non-Treg repertoires. Not all clones reach the TCRdb copy of this immuneACCESS table, which keeps in-frame sequences only. Checked studies attribute under half of the gap to unresolved V genes and leave the rest unexplained. Clone size and the V and J calls come from that table; the DNA yielded D and trimming. The sample table contains tens of thousands of clones; only one count was recorded for 93% of them. The ten largest make up 6% to 7% of the sample.

In the germline V gene, CDR1 corresponds to MNHEY and CDR2 to SVGAGI. The cysteine opens and the phenylalanine closes a CDR3 of 14 amino acids. Only CDR3 DNA is held: 42 bases, read in frame from base 1. V loses 1 base of germline sequence and J loses 4 bases, and the interval between the two ends is 10 bases. Summary of the overall study and its limitations: Unstimulated naive T cells appeared to be more diverse than memory T cells, and naive cells seemed to make a substantial contribution to the alloresponse. In reactions with siplizumab, an average of about 75% of mappable alloreactive CD4+ clones were Treg-derived, compared with roughly 27% in control reactions. Because sequences below about 10^-5 frequency were poorly captured, only a minor fraction of alloreactive clones could be mapped to unstimulated subsets. About 75-97% of proliferating CD4+ or CD8+ clones could not be given a naive or memory phenotype. The suppressive function of proliferating Tregs from siplizumab cultures was not functionally confirmed. Siplizumab significantly lowered the cumulative frequency of alloreactive sequences that could be traced to unstimulated CD4+ memory T cells.

Sorted unstimulated T cells, along with proliferating T cells recovered from mixed lymphocyte reactions, underwent TCRbeta CDR3 sequencing. Fresh whole blood from approximately ten HLA-typed healthy donors was used to isolate PBMCs. Recombination connected TRBV6-5 to TRBJ1-1; D gene: possibly TRBD1, on 5 matching bases. Sequencing was carried out using CD8+ T cells sorted from blood. The sequence derives from a human donor in good health. The CDR3 has the sequence CASSYWGVGTEAFF. The DNA reads as follows: TGTGCCAGCAGTTACTGGGGGGTGGGCACTGAAGCTTTCTTT.